This TCR beta chain stems from a study of T cells in women clearing cervical HPV infection (dated by TCRdb to the late 2010s). Regarding the study in general: Cases were approximately 25 women with histologically confirmed HPV16-related CIN3 or worse, including 2 invasive cancers. For cases, the median interval between lesion detection and blood sampling was more than 130 days, with an interquartile range of about 85 to 210 days. This exploratory proof-of-principle case-control study, nested within the Guanacaste HPV Natural History Study in Costa Rica, compared TCR repertoires among women with different cervical HPV16 outcomes. Cases were matched to controls by age within five years and by the year the sample was collected. Cases had a median age of almost 35 years compared with 38 to 40 for controls, and baseline characteristics showed no significant differences between the groups. Quality controls consisted of five blinded duplicates per group, for a total of about 60 samples made up of approximately 50 participants and around ten replicates. Since HLA typing was available for only a few women, HLA type could not be ruled out as a confounder. Blood from cases was drawn at the visit where the lesion was first identified, while blood from controls was drawn once the infection was no longer detected. The parent cohort enrolled 10,000 or so women aged 18 or older in Guanacaste, Costa Rica, during about 1992 to 1994 and followed them for approximately seven years. Controls were 25 women whose single incident HPV16 infection cleared within 12 months without precancer or cancer developing.

CDR1 is given as KGHSH and CDR2 as LQKENI, both from the germline V gene. Taken from cysteine to phenylalanine, the CDR3 has 15 residues. Shown are 36 bases from within the CDR3, in frame from base 1. General findings and caveats noted by the study authors: Random forest classifiers that combined richness and V gene abundances separated cases from controls with an estimated AUC of around 0.8. TCR repertoire richness was significantly higher in CIN3+ cases than in controls across sequencing depths, while evenness did not differ. Cases had lower TRBV6-7 relative abundance than controls (approximately 0.1% versus 0.16%; Bonferroni P = 0.0008). The cross-sectional design could not show whether associations preceded infection or resulted from it; effector/memory subsets and HPV-specific T cells were not isolated. Because the number of T cells per sample was unknown, the richness differences could reflect varying T-cell content rather than repertoire biology.

Every participant had a single incident cervical HPV16 infection, and women with prevalent HPV16 infections were excluded. Cervical HPV DNA was detected with MY09/MY11 PCR, and genotyping was done by dot-blot hybridization. Around 16 mL of heparinized blood was centrifuged, after which the buffy coat was aliquoted, frozen at -30 degrees C, and then stored at -80 degrees C. Genomic DNA was extracted from buffy coat specimens using QIAGEN kits. The immunoSEQ assay used multiplex PCR to amplify TCR beta CDR3 regions from an average of approximately 1,100 ng of genomic DNA per sample. The assay corrected primer bias using a complete synthetic TCR repertoire to establish an amplification baseline. The amplicons were sequenced on the Illumina platform. Regarding the original processing steps: Sequences were error-corrected by clustering with frequency ratios and a modified nearest-neighbor algorithm and were then analyzed in the immunoSEQ Analyzer with IMGT gene definitions. At each rarefaction depth, TCR richness and evenness were averaged over 20 rarefaction repeats, and samples with fewer sequences than the depth were excluded. Wilcoxon rank sum tests with FDR correction were used to compare V, D and J gene relative abundances between the groups. Blinded duplicates gave an intraclass correlation of roughly 96% for TCR richness and an average of 76.4% across 70 or so gene segments. Held by TCRdb, this immuneACCESS table contains in-frame sequences only and omits some clones. Under half of the omission traces to an unresolved V gene where checked; the cause of the rest is unknown. The V and J calls and clone size are taken from that table; D and trimming were inferred from the DNA. This sample's table contains some 16,000 clones. Clones ranked in the top ten supply under 12% of the sample.

A note on this clone: There is no known antigen for this receptor. The CDR3 is cut off 3 residues early in the read; its end comes from the germline J gene.

The chain links TRBV18 with TRBJ2-3; TRBD2 agrees with 12 junctional bases. The sequence was collected from a woman between 18 and 69 years old with a cervical HPV16 infection that either progressed to CIN3+ or cleared (not recorded which). Sequenced: blood buffy coat. The sequenced CDR3 bases are TGTGCCAGCTCCCCATGGACTAGCGGGGAGGAGGCG. Translated, this is CASSPWTSGEEA. The whole CDR3 sequence reads CASSPWTSGEEAQYF. Supplemented by the reference TRBV18 and TRBJ2-3 proteins around the CDR3, the complete variable domain is NAGVMQNPRHLVRRRGQEARLRCSPMKGHSHVYWYRQLPEEGLKFMVYLQKENIIDESGMPKERFSAEFPKEGPSILRIQQVVRGDSAAYFCASSPWTSGEEAQYFGPGTRLTVL.